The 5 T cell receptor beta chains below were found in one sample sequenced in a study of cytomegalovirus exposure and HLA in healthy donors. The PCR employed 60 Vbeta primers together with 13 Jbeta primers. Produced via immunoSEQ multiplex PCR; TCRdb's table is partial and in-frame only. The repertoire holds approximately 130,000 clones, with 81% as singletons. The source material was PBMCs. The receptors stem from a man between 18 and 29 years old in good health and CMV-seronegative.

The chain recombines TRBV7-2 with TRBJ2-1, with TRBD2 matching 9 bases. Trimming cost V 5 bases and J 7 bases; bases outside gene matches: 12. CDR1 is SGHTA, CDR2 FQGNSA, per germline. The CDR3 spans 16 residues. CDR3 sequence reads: CASSTLVAGDRNEQFF. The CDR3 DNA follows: TGTGCCAGCAGCACCCTAGTAGCGGGGGATAGGAATGAGCAGTTCTTC.

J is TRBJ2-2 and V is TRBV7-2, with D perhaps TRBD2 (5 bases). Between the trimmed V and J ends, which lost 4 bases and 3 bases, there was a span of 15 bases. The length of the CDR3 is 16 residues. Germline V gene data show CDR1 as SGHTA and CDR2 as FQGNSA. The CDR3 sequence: CASSSSGRRYTGELFF. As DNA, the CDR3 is TGTGCCAGCAGCTCAAGCGGAAGGAGATACACCGGGGAGCTGTTTTTT.

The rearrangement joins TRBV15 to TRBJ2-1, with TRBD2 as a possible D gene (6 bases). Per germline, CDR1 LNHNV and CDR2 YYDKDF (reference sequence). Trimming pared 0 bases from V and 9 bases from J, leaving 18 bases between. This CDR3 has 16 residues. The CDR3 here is CATSRDPSGGGSEQFF. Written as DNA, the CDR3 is TGTGCCACCAGCAGAGATCCCTCCGGTGGGGGGTCTGAGCAGTTCTTC.

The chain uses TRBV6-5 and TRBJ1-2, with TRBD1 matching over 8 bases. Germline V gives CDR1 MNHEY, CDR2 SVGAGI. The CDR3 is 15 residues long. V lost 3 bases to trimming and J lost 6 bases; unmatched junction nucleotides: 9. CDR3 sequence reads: CASSYLTGVVDGYTF. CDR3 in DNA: TGTGCCAGCAGTTATCTGACAGGGGTGGTGGATGGCTACACCTTC.

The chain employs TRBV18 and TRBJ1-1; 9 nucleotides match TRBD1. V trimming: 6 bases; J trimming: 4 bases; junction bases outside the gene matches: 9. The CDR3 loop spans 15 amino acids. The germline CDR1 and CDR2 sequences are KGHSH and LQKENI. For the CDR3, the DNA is TGTGCCAGCTCCCCGGAGACAGGGGGAGGCACTGAAGCTTTCTTT. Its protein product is CASSPETGGGTEAFF.